What follows are 29 T cell receptor beta chains derived from one specimen sequenced in a study of blood T cell repertoires in COVID-19. Libraries were prepared by immunoSEQ multiplex PCR; TCRdb keeps only in-frame clonotypes and omits some of them. The repertoire holds approximately 280,000 clones, around 85% seen once, with about 1.5% in the top ten. The sequenced sample consisted of peripheral blood. The receptors derive from a human donor with COVID-19, enrolled during active disease. The donor label of this sample is uncertain.

V and J are TRBV10-3 and TRBJ1-1; D remains unclear. Trimming removed 7 bases at V and 5 bases at J, with 8 bases between. The length of the CDR3 is 11 residues. Per germline, CDR1 ENHRY and CDR2 SYGVKD. The CDR3 coding sequence is TGTGCCATCAAGGAGCGGACTGAAGCTTTCTTT. This translates into CAIKERTEAFF.

This rearrangement joins TRBV7-2 to TRBJ1-2; D perhaps matches TRBD1 (5 bases). Deletions cut 5 bases from V and 3 bases from J, with 13 bases between. CDR1 and CDR2 (germline): SGHTA, FQGNSA. CDR3 length: 14 residues. CDR3 DNA: TGTGCCAGCAGCCCCCAGTGGGGCGACTATGGCTACACCTTC. Translated: CASSPQWGDYGYTF. The whole variable domain, remainder taken from reference TRBV7-2 and TRBJ1-2, is GAGVSQSPSNKVTEKGKDVELRCDPISGHTALYWYRQSLGQGLEFLIYFQGNSAPDKSGLPSDRFSAERTGGSVSTLTIQRTQQEDSAVYLCASSPQWGDYGYTFGSGTRLTVV.

This chain joins TRBV2 and TRBJ1-6; D is possibly TRBD1 (6 bases). Between the trimmed V and J ends, which lost 3 bases and 9 bases, there was a span of 15 bases. Looked up from germline, CDR1 is SNHLY and CDR2 is FYNNEI. There are 15 residues in the CDR3. Here the CDR3 DNA reads TGTGCCAGCAGTGACCGGGGGGCTGGGGGTTCACCCCTCCACTTT. Translation: CASSDRGAGGSPLHF.

The gene calls are TRBV6-5 and TRBJ2-7; TRBD1 aligns across 8 bases. V lost 6 bases and J lost 5; bases outside the gene matches: 9. The CDR3 totals 14 residues. Germline V gene sequence: CDR1 MNHEY, CDR2 SVGAGI. CDR3 region: CASRRTGTVHEQYF. CDR3 nucleotide sequence: TGTGCCAGCAGGCGGACAGGGACCGTCCACGAGCAGTACTTC.

V and J are TRBV11-2 and TRBJ2-1; 12 bases line up with TRBD2. J gave up 4 bases and V 4 bases, and 5 bases lay outside the gene matches. Germline CDR1 and CDR2: SGHAT and FQNNGV. This CDR3 is built from 16 residues. This CDR3 reads CASSSSGLAGYNEQFF. CDR3 bases: TGTGCCAGCAGCTCATCGGGACTAGCGGGTTACAATGAGCAGTTCTTC. Looking up the rest from reference TRBV11-2 and TRBJ2-1 gives the full variable domain: EAGVAQSPRYKIIEKRQSVAFWCNPISGHATLYWYQQILGQGPKLLIQFQNNGVVDDSQLPKDRFSAERLKGVDSTLKIQPAKLEDSAVYLCASSSSGLAGYNEQFFGPGTRLTVL.

The rearrangement uses TRBV9 and TRBJ2-5; 8 nucleotides line up with TRBD2. The junction had 7 bases not matched to a gene; V was cut back by 7 bases and J by 5 bases. This CDR3 spans 13 amino acids. Germline V gene lookup returns CDR1 SGDLS and CDR2 YYNGEE. CDR3 sequence: CASGAGVGETQYF. In DNA form, the CDR3 reads TGTGCCAGCGGAGCGGGAGTGGGGGAGACCCAGTACTTC.

The chain links TRBV5-5 to TRBJ2-6; a weak D match, TRBD1 (6 bases). In germline, CDR1 is SGHKS, CDR2 YYEKEE (reference sequence). The CDR3 has 16 residues. V lost 2 bases and J 2 bases, leaving 11 bases between the germline ends. CDR3 sequence (DNA): TGTGCCAGCAGCTTCTCAGGGGCGCCTGGGGCCAACGTCCTGACTTTC. Translation: CASSFSGAPGANVLTF.

The chain carries TRBV7-9 and TRBJ1-2; D possibly corresponds to TRBD1 (6 bases). The V gene lost 11 bases and the J gene lost 2 bases, with 15 bases spanning the gap. The CDR3 is made up of 13 amino acids. Germline V gives CDR1 SEHNR, CDR2 FQNEAQ (reference sequence). The DNA for the CDR3 is TGTGCCGGAAGGGCAGGGGAAAACTATGGCTACACCTTC. It specifies CAGRAGENYGYTF.

This clone has only a few counts. The rearrangement joins TRBV9 to TRBJ1-2; D unclear. Germline V lookup: CDR1 SGDLS, CDR2 YYNGEE. Between the trimmed V and J ends, which lost 0 bases and 2 bases, there was a span of 8 bases. The CDR3 consists of 14 residues. CDR3 loop: CASSVGGLNYGYTF. The DNA of the CDR3 is TGTGCCAGCAGCGTAGGCGGACTCAACTATGGCTACACCTTC. Supplemented by reference TRBV9 and TRBJ1-2, the full variable domain reads DSGVTQTPKHLITATGQRVTLRCSPRSGDLSVYWYQQSLDQGLQFLIQYYNGEERAKGNILERFSAQQFPDLHSELNLSSLELGDSALYFCASSVGGLNYGYTFGSGTRLTVV.

This sequence joins TRBV18 and TRBJ2-1; 8 nucleotides agree with TRBD2. The CDR3 is 14 residues long. Looked up from germline, CDR1 is KGHSH and CDR2 is LQKENI. With V trimmed by 8 bases and J by 7 bases, 10 bases remained unmatched. CDR3 DNA sequence: TGTGCCAGCCAATCAAGCGGGAGTTCGAATGAGCAGTTCTTC. This gives the protein CASQSSGSSNEQFF.

This chain connects TRBV28 to TRBJ2-3; 8 positions agree with TRBD1. This CDR3 comprises 14 residues. The V and J ends lost 4 bases and 8 bases, in that order; junction bases with no gene match: 8. Germline-derived CDR1 and CDR2 are MDHEN and SYDVKM. Here the CDR3 DNA reads TGTGCCAGCAGTTCCCTGGACAGGGAAGGTACGCAGTATTTT. The encoded protein is CASSSLDREGTQYF.

The chain couples TRBV7-2 to TRBJ2-3; maybe TRBD2 (6 bases). The germline CDR1 and CDR2 sequences are SGHTA and FQGNSA. V dropped 4 bases and J dropped 0 bases, with 8 bases sitting between them. CDR3 size: 14 residues. For the CDR3, the DNA is TGTGCCAGCAGCTCACTAGCTAGCACAGATACGCAGTATTTT. Protein product: CASSSLASTDTQYF.

This clone was detected once. V is TRBV10-3 and J is TRBJ1-2, with 9 bases aligning to TRBD1. Per the germline V gene, CDR1 is ENHRY and CDR2 is SYGVKD. There are 14 residues in the CDR3. After removal of 6 bases from V and 6 bases from J, the junction contained 8 bases not matched to a gene. The CDR3 protein is CAIRLQGAGNGYTF. CDR3 DNA: TGTGCCATCAGACTACAGGGGGCCGGGAATGGCTACACCTTC.

The CDR3 region is CATRLFGTIGQYF. CDR3 bases: TGTGCCACCAGACTCTTCGGTACTATTGGGCAGTATTTT. This chain connects TRBV15 to TRBJ2-3; D is ambiguous. CDR1 and CDR2 (germline): LNHNV, YYDKDF (reference sequence). Trimming took off 6 bases at V and 11 bases at J, with 18 bases between the two ends. This CDR3 is built from 13 residues.

This clone was recorded only once. The J gene is TRBJ2-1, the V gene TRBV5-5, with TRBD2 identical over 10 bases. The CDR3 is 15 amino acids. J lost 4 bases, V lost 5 bases, and 6 bases had no gene match. From germline, CDR1 is SGHKS and CDR2 YYEKEE (reference sequence). The CDR3 DNA reads TGTGCCAGCAGACCAACTAGCGGGACGTACAATGAGCAGTTCTTC. It translates to CASRPTSGTYNEQFF.

The chain combines TRBV6-6 with TRBJ1-2; 10 nucleotides line up with TRBD1. The V gene end was trimmed by 7 bases and the J gene end by 0 bases; junction bases not matched to a gene: 5. The CDR3 extends over 15 amino acids. Germline V gene data show CDR1 as MNHNY and CDR2 as SVGAGI (reference sequence). DNA for the CDR3: TGTGCCAGCATCAGAGGACAGGGGGCTAACTATGGCTACACCTTC. This sequence encodes CASIRGQGANYGYTF.

This chain connects TRBV19 to TRBJ1-1; TRBD1 agrees at 7 bases. CDR3 length: 15 amino acids. Germline V gene lookup returns CDR1 LNHDA and CDR2 SQIVND (reference sequence). Trimming removed 7 bases from V and 2 bases from J; junction bases left unmatched: 10. As DNA, the CDR3 is TGTGCCAGTACCAAAGGACAGGCGATCAACACTGAAGCTTTCTTT. It yields the protein CASTKGQAINTEAFF.

This chain links TRBV9 with TRBJ1-1; D ambiguous. There are 13 residues in the CDR3. The germline CDR1 and CDR2 sequences are SGDLS and YYNGEE. Trimming removed 0 bases at V and 11 bases at J, with 14 bases between. The CDR3 nucleotides are TGTGCCAGCAGCGTAGATTGGGCAACGGATGCTTTCTTT. Protein: CASSVDWATDAFF.

The rearrangement uses TRBV5-4 and TRBJ1-1, with D possibly TRBD1 on 6 matching bases. Trimming removed 4 bases at V and 10 bases at J, with 20 bases between. This CDR3 comprises 14 residues. Germline CDR1 SGHNT, CDR2 YYREEE (reference sequence). CDR3: CASSLPQGLAAAFF. Here the CDR3 DNA reads TGTGCCAGCAGCCTACCACAGGGTTTAGCAGCAGCTTTCTTT.

V gene TRBV5-5 combines with J gene TRBJ2-3; TRBD2 matches 11 bases. CDR1 and CDR2 (germline): SGHKS, YYEKEE (reference sequence). This CDR3 has 15 amino acids. Trimming removed 4 bases from V and 6 bases from J; junction bases left unmatched: 7. CDR3 nucleotide sequence: TGTGCCAGCAGCCCGATAGCGGGAGGGGGTGATACGCAGTATTTT. It encodes CASSPIAGGGDTQYF.

The chain is built from TRBV6-5 and TRBJ2-7; the match to TRBD2 covers 7 bases. The CDR3 is 15 amino acids. J lost 9 bases, V lost 5 bases, and 16 bases had no gene match. Germline CDR1 and CDR2: MNHEY and SVGAGI. The CDR3 reads CASSRPGAGATRQYF. The DNA of the CDR3 is TGTGCCAGCAGTCGCCCCGGGGCGGGAGCGACGCGGCAGTACTTC.

The chain recombines TRBV29-1 with TRBJ1-1, with TRBD1 identical over 7 bases. The CDR3 has 13 residues. Looked up from germline, CDR1 is SQVTM and CDR2 is ANQGSEA. V shed 4 bases and J 1 base; nucleotides not matched to a gene: 3. The CDR3 region is CSVAGQPNTEAFF. CDR3 nucleotides: TGCAGCGTTGCGGGACAGCCGAACACTGAAGCTTTCTTT.

The chain couples TRBV5-1 to TRBJ1-1; 7 bases are a match to TRBD1. This CDR3 comprises 14 residues. From germline, CDR1 is SGHRS and CDR2 YFSETQ. The V gene end was trimmed by 6 bases and the J gene end by 3 bases; junction bases not matched to a gene: 8. CDR3 residues: CASTPGRGHTEAFF. CDR3 bases: TGCGCCAGCACTCCCGGGAGGGGGCACACTGAAGCTTTCTTT.

The chain carries TRBV28 and TRBJ1-1, with D unresolved. V lost 5 bases to trimming and J lost 0 bases, with 13 bases between them. Germline CDR1 reads MDHEN; CDR2 reads SYDVKM. This CDR3 spans 15 amino acids. CDR3 in amino acids: CASSAQRVLNTEAFF. The DNA of the CDR3 is TGTGCCAGCAGTGCTCAGAGGGTCCTGAACACTGAAGCTTTCTTT.

The CDR3 is CASSLQGFSEKLFF. The CDR3 DNA is TGTGCCAGCAGCTTACAGGGGTTTAGTGAAAAACTGTTTTTT. This sequence joins TRBV5-6 and TRBJ1-4; TRBD1 aligns across 7 bases. Germline V gene sequence: CDR1 SGHDT, CDR2 YYEEEE. The CDR3 is 14 residues long. V shed 2 bases and J 7 bases; nucleotides not matched to a gene: 5.

In this sample, this clone turned up a few times. This chain uses TRBV5-1 with TRBJ2-5, with TRBD1 matching 8 bases. The CDR3 runs 16 residues. With 0 bases clipped from V and 6 bases from J, the junction kept 10 bases outside the gene matches. Germline CDR1 reads SGHRS; CDR2 reads YFSETQ. The CDR3 DNA follows: TGCGCCAGCAGCTTGGCCTCTTCAGGGGGCCGGCAGACCCAGTACTTC. Amino acids: CASSLASSGGRQTQYF. Combining the CDR3 with reference TRBV5-1 and TRBJ2-5 gives the whole variable domain KAGVTQTPRYLIKTRGQQVTLSCSPISGHRSVSWYQQTPGQGLQFLFEYFSETQRNKGNFPGRFSGRQFSNSRSEMNVSTLELGDSALYLCASSLASSGGRQTQYFGPGTRLLVL.

The rearrangement uses TRBV10-3 and TRBJ1-2; D is uncertain. The V gene lost 3 bases and the J gene lost 8 bases, with 31 bases spanning the gap. This CDR3 contains 19 residues. Germline V gives CDR1 ENHRY, CDR2 SYGVKD. CDR3 sequence (DNA): TGTGCCATCAGTGACCCAACTAAGGGCCCAACGGGGTCAGCGCGAGGCTACACCTTC. Translated: CAISDPTKGPTGSARGYTF.

A single count supports this clone. CDR3 loop: CASSLAFDSPLHF. The DNA for the CDR3 is TGCGCCAGCAGCCTGGCCTTTGATTCACCCCTCCACTTT. The rearrangement uses TRBV5-1 and TRBJ1-6, with unresolved D. Germline values: CDR1 SGHRS, CDR2 YFSETQ. The CDR3 has 13 amino acids. The ends were cut back, 4 bases at V and 8 bases at J, with 10 bases in the middle.

The gene calls are TRBV7-2 and TRBJ2-1; TRBD2 matches 13 bases. V gave up 5 bases and J gave up 6 bases; unmatched junction bases: 13. The CDR3 covers 18 residues. Germline CDR1 SGHTA, CDR2 FQGNSA. The CDR3 sequence: CASSLRPLTSGRSNEQFF. In nucleotides, the CDR3 is TGTGCCAGCAGCCTAAGGCCCTTGACTAGCGGGAGGAGCAATGAGCAGTTCTTC.